This entry is about one T cell receptor beta chain. Antigen specificity is unknown. The sample is drawn from a study of vaccination and CD4 T cells after COVID-19. The Oncomine TCR Beta short-read assay was what sequenced the DNA obtained from cultured CD4+ T cells. Via MiXCR, TCRdb re-called the PCR reads, giving one row per CDR3 protein. This sample carries about 14,000 distinct CDR3 sequences, around 61% of them seen once, and the ten largest clones take over 11%. Treatment indicated: roughly ten-day PBMC culture with coronavirus spike peptide pools or control peptides (ViraFEST assay). The CDR3 contains 14 residues. V shed 5 bases, J shed 2 bases, and the junction held 1 base outside the gene matches.

The source is a human donor who had recovered from COVID-19. The sample was CD4+ T cells from blood, cultured in vitro. The chain is built from TRBV12-3 or TRBV12-4 and TRBJ1-4, with 8 bases fitting TRBD1. The CDR3: CASSNRGTNEKLFF. CDR3 nucleotide sequence: TGTGCCAGCAGTAACAGGGGGACTAATGAAAAACTGTTTTTT.